These 18 T cell receptor beta chains came from one sample sequenced in a study of blood T cell repertoires in COVID-19. The assay was immunoSEQ multiplex PCR, and TCRdb's table has in-frame clones only and misses some. Here the sample spans over 150,000 clones, over 80% being singletons. Specimen: peripheral blood. The receptors here all came from a woman in her 70s with COVID-19, enrolled during active disease.

The rearrangement joins TRBV7-3 to TRBJ2-3; 8 positions agree with TRBD2. The CDR3 sequence is 15 residues long. Germline V gives CDR1 SGHTA, CDR2 FQGTGA. V was pared by 5 bases and J by 4 bases, with 8 bases of the junction left unmatched. DNA of the CDR3: TGTGCCAGCAGCCCGAGCGGGAGCAGGGCAGATACGCAGTATTTT. Translation: CASSPSGSRADTQYF.

This clone was detected many times. CDR3 nucleotides: TGTGCCAGCAGTTACGCGGAACCTTCCTACAATGAGCAGTTCTTC. This gives the protein CASSYAEPSYNEQFF. The chain joins TRBV6-6 to TRBJ2-1, with D hard to call. The CDR3 runs to 15 residues. Germline values: CDR1 MNHNY, CDR2 SVGAGI (reference sequence). Trimming shortened V by 2 bases and J by 1 base, and 9 bases separated the two germline ends.

This clone was seen more than once but under ten times. The chain carries TRBV7-9 and TRBJ2-7; unclear D gene. This CDR3 is built from 11 residues. Deletions cut 5 bases from V and 7 bases from J, with 9 bases between. Germline assignment: CDR1 SEHNR and CDR2 FQNEAQ (reference sequence). The CDR3 DNA follows: TGTGCCAGCAGCCGATATGAGGAGCAGTACTTC. Protein product: CASSRYEEQYF.

The chain couples TRBV6-5 to TRBJ2-1, with TRBD2 matching 7 bases. CDR1 is MNHEY and CDR2 is SVGAGI in the germline V gene. The CDR3 runs to 15 residues. The ends lost 5 bases at V and 3 bases at J; junction bases unmatched: 7. Here the CDR3 reads CASSKELAIYNEQFF. The CDR3 DNA reads TGTGCCAGCAGTAAGGAACTAGCGATCTACAATGAGCAGTTCTTC.

The gene calls are TRBV19 and TRBJ1-5; 11 bases agree with TRBD1. Per the germline V gene, CDR1 is LNHDA and CDR2 is SQIVND (reference sequence). The CDR3 covers 15 residues. V was clipped by 5 bases and J by 7 bases; unmatched bases: 7. In DNA form, the CDR3 reads TGTGCCAGTAGTGGGACAGGGGGGTTTGGGCAGCCCCAGCATTTT. Translating it yields CASSGTGGFGQPQHF.

V is TRBV9 and J is TRBJ2-5, with 7 nucleotides matching TRBD2. This CDR3 contains 15 residues. Losses at the gene ends were 0 bases for V and 5 bases for J; bases not matched to a gene: 7. Per the germline V gene, CDR1 is SGDLS and CDR2 is YYNGEE. The CDR3 DNA follows: TGTGCCAGCAGCGTAGGGGGAGGGAAGAGGGAGACCCAGTACTTC. Protein: CASSVGGGKRETQYF.

The chain combines TRBV5-1 with TRBJ1-3; perhaps TRBD1 as D (5 bases). CDR1 is SGHRS and CDR2 is YFSETQ in the germline V gene. Trimming shortened V by 3 bases and J by 4 bases, and 14 bases separated the two germline ends. The CDR3 extends over 15 amino acids. CDR3 sequence: CASSSGGVRGNTIYF. DNA of the CDR3: TGCGCCAGCAGCTCGGGAGGGGTAAGAGGAAACACCATATATTTT.

This chain uses TRBV6-2 or TRBV6-3 with TRBJ2-1; 8 bases match TRBD2. The CDR3 contains 15 residues. Germline V lookup: CDR1 MNHEY, CDR2 SVGEGT. Trimming removed 5 bases from V and 8 bases from J; junction bases left unmatched: 11. In DNA, the CDR3 is TGTGCCAGCAGTCCCCCCGGGACTAGTCAACATGAGCAGTTCTTC. Its translation: CASSPPGTSQHEQFF.

This clone was seen only a few times. The sample has other DNA sequences that encode this CDR3 too. V usage is TRBV6-5 and J usage is TRBJ1-3; D is perhaps TRBD1 (5 bases). Trimming removed 4 bases from V and 4 bases from J, with 8 bases in between. CDR3 length: 13 residues. The germline V gene encodes CDR1 MNHEY and CDR2 SVGAGI. In nucleotides, the CDR3 is TGTGCCAGCAGTTCGACAGCCGGAAACACCATATATTTT. Residues: CASSSTAGNTIYF.

The genes are TRBV5-1 and TRBJ2-7; 12 positions agree with TRBD2. Trimming at V came to 2 bases and at J to 2 bases, leaving 2 bases not matched to a gene. Germline CDR1 and CDR2: SGHRS and YFSETQ. The CDR3 spans 15 residues. The CDR3 DNA follows: TGCGCCAGCAGCTTACTAGCGGGAGGCGCCTACGAGCAGTACTTC. Protein: CASSLLAGGAYEQYF.

The chain employs TRBV30 and TRBJ1-4; no definite D call. Trimming pared 5 bases from V and 10 bases from J, leaving 26 bases between. The CDR3 runs to 16 residues. From germline, CDR1 is GTSNPN and CDR2 SVGIG (reference sequence). This chain's CDR3 is CAWALIGSISRGKLFF. For the CDR3, the DNA is TGTGCCTGGGCCCTAATCGGTTCGATCTCCCGTGGAAAACTGTTTTTT. Combining the CDR3 with reference TRBV30 and TRBJ1-4 gives the whole variable domain SQTIHQWPATLVQPVGSPLSLECTVEGTSNPNLYWYRQAAGRGLQLLFYSVGIGQISSEVPQNLSASRPQDRQFILSSKKLLLSDSGFYLCAWALIGSISRGKLFFGSGTQLSVL.

This clone has a handful of counts. V gene TRBV2 combines with J gene TRBJ1-3, with TRBD1 identical over 8 bases. Germline trimming cut 3 bases from V and 4 bases from J; bases unmatched to any gene: 5. Germline V gene data show CDR1 as SNHLY and CDR2 as FYNNEI. The CDR3 runs to 15 residues. The CDR3: CASSEGQARGNTIYF. DNA for the CDR3: TGTGCCAGCAGTGAGGGACAGGCTAGGGGAAACACCATATATTTT. The full variable domain, completed using reference TRBV2 and TRBJ1-3, is EPEVTQTPSHQVTQMGQEVILRCVPISNHLYFYWYRQILGQKVEFLVSFYNNEISEKSEIFDDQFSVERPDGSNFTLKIRSTKLEDSAMYFCASSEGQARGNTIYFGEGSWLTVV.

This chain connects TRBV7-2 to TRBJ2-5; 14 bases match TRBD2. Trimming took 3 bases from V and 4 from J; bases not matched to a gene: 1. This CDR3 comprises 15 residues. The V gene's germline CDR1 is SGHTA and CDR2 FQGNSA. This CDR3 reads CASSFGLAGGETQYF. DNA of the CDR3: TGTGCCAGCAGCTTTGGACTAGCGGGAGGAGAGACCCAGTACTTC.

This chain uses TRBV6-5 with TRBJ2-7, with D uncertain. The CDR3 has 15 residues. Trimming removed 0 bases from V and 2 bases from J, with 11 bases in between. The germline V gene has CDR1 MNHEY and CDR2 SVGAGI. In DNA form, the CDR3 reads TGTGCCAGCAGTTACTCATCCGAGTACCCCTACGAGCAGTACTTC. This encodes CASSYSSEYPYEQYF.

This clone showed up many times. As DNA, the CDR3 is TGTGCCAGCAGCTTAAGGGGGACAGGGTATGGCTACACCTTC. Protein product: CASSLRGTGYGYTF. V is TRBV7-2 and J is TRBJ1-2; 9 bases are a match to TRBD1. CDR1 SGHTA and CDR2 FQGNSA come from the germline V gene. The CDR3 runs to 14 residues. V gave up 2 bases and J gave up 5 bases; unmatched junction bases: 3.

The chain employs TRBV5-1 and TRBJ2-5, with D possibly matching TRBD1 (6 bases). This CDR3 contains 14 residues. CDR1 SGHRS and CDR2 YFSETQ come from the germline V gene. V lost 4 bases and J lost 5, with 15 bases in between. The CDR3 loop reads CASSDRQGRETQYF. DNA of the CDR3: TGCGCCAGCAGCGACCGCCAGGGGCGGGAGACCCAGTACTTC.

This rearrangement joins TRBV28 to TRBJ2-4, with D tentatively TRBD2 (6 bases). CDR1 and CDR2 (germline): MDHEN, SYDVKM. CDR3 size: 14 residues. The V gene lost 10 bases and the J gene lost 0 bases, with 13 bases spanning the gap. In DNA, the CDR3 is TGTGCCACGGCTGGGAGGTTAGCCAAAAACATTCAGTACTTC. The encoded protein is CATAGRLAKNIQYF. Supplemented by reference TRBV28 and TRBJ2-4, the full variable domain reads DVKVTQSSRYLVKRTGEKVFLECVQDMDHENMFWYRQDPGLGLRLIYFSYDVKMKEKGDIPEGYSVSREKKERFSLILESASTNQTSMYLCATAGRLAKNIQYFGAGTRLSVL.

The CDR3 spells CASSSGGAGETQYF. The CDR3 nucleotides are TGTGCCAGTAGTTCAGGCGGGGCGGGGGAGACCCAGTACTTC. The chain employs TRBV19 and TRBJ2-5; maybe TRBD2 (6 bases). Germline CDR1 and CDR2: LNHDA and SQIVND (reference sequence). Trimming stripped 5 bases from V and 5 bases from J, with 15 bases between. The CDR3 sequence is 14 residues long.